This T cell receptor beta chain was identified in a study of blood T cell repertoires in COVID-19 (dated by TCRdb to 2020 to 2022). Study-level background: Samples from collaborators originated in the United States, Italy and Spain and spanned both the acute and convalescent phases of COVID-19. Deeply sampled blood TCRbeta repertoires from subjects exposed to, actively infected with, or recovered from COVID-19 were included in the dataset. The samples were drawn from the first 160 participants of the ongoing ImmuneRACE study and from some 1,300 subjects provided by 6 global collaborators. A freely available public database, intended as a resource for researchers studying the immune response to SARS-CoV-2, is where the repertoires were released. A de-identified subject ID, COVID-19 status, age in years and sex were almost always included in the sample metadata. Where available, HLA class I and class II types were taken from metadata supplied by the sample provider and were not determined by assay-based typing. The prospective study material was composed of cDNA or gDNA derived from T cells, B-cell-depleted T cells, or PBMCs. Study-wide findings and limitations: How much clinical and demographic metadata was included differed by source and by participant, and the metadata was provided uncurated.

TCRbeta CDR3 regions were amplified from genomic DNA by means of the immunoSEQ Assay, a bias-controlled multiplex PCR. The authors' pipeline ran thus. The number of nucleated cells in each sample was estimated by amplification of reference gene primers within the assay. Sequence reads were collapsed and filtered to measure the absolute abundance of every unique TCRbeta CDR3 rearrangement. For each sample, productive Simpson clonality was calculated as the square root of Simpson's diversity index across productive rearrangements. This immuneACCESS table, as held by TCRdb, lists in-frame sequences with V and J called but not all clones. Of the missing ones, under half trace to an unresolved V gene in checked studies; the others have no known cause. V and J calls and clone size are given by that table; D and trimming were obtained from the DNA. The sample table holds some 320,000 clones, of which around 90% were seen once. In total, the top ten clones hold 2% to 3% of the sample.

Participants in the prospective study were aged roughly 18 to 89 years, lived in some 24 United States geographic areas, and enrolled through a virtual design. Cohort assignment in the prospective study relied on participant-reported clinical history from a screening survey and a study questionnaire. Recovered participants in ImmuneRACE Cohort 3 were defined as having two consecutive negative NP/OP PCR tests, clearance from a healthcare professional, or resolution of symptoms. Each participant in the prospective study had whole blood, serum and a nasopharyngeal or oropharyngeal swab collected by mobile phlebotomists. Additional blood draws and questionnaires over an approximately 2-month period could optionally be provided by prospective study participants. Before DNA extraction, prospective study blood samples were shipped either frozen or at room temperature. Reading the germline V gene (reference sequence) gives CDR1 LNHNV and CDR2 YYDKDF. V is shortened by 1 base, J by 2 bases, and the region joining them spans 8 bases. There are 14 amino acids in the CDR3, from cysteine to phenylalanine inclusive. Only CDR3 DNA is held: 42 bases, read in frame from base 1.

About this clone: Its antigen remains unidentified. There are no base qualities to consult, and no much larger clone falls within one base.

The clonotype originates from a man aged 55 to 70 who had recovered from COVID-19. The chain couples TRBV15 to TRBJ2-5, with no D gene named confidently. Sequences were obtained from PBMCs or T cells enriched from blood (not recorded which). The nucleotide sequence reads TGTGCCACCAGCAGAGGCGGCCCACAAGAGACCCAGTACTTC. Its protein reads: CATSRGGPQETQYF.